There are a few counts of the clone carrying this T cell receptor beta chain. Trimming pared 2 bases from V and 2 bases from J, leaving 11 bases between. The CDR3 sequence is 15 residues long. Germline-derived CDR1 and CDR2 are SEHNR and FQNEAQ (reference sequence). Clinicians diagnosed patients from clinical symptoms, serum thyroxine and TRAb, thyroid ultrasound and orbital computed tomography. The record originates from a study of T cells in Graves' hyperthyroidism and ophthalmopathy. RNA transcripts were the template for amplifying TCR beta CDR3 regions. The HTBI primer set was used in a first-round RT-PCR of the TCR CDR3. TCRdb analysed the multiplex PCR reads with MiXCR anew, one entry per CDR3 protein. The sample comprises 640,000 or so distinct CDR3 sequences, 13% to 15% of which are singletons, and approximately 6.4% rests with the top ten.

This sequence was found in a woman aged 18-29 years with Graves' ophthalmopathy. The chain carries TRBV7-9 and TRBJ2-3; TRBD2 is a possible D gene (5 bases). The sequencing input was blood. In DNA, the CDR3 is TGTGCCAGCAGCTTAATCGACTACTACACAGATACGCAGTATTTT. Amino acids: CASSLIDYYTDTQYF.